In this sample, the clone carrying this TCR beta chain turned up a few times. This entry belongs to a study of blood T cells in healthy people across ages. The CDR3 extends over 15 amino acids. Germline V gene lookup returns CDR1 LNHNV and CDR2 YYDKDF (reference sequence). It was with a sample-barcoded 5' primer and a J-beta primer mix that a second PCR of roughly 7 to 11 cycles was run. TCRdb reprocessed the 5' RACE reads via MiXCR and lists one record per CDR3 protein. There are 1.8 million or so distinct CDR3 sequences in the sample; roughly 43% occur only once, and 23% lies in the top ten. The TCR was taken from a human donor in good health. Material for sequencing was blood. V and J are TRBV15 and TRBJ2-4; 8 bases are shared with TRBD1. The J call may be mistaken, given a closer DNA end match to TRBJ2-7. The CDR3 protein is CATSRGRTGKAEQYF. The CDR3 coding sequence is TGTGCCACCAGCAGAGGAAGGACAGGGAAGGCCGAGCAGTACTTC.